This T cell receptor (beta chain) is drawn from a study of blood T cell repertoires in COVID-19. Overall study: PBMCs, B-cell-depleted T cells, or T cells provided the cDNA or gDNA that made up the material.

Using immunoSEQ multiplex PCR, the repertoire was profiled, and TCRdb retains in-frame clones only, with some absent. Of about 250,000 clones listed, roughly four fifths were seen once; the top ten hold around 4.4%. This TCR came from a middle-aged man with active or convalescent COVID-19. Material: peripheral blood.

The CDR3 sequence: CASSPGHQNTEAFF. CDR3 in DNA: TGTGCCAGCAGCCCGGGACATCAGAACACTGAAGCTTTCTTT. The genes are TRBV7-3 and TRBJ1-1; D might be TRBD1 (6 bases). V was clipped by 5 bases and J by 1 base, with 11 bases between them. Germline V gene data show CDR1 as SGHTA and CDR2 as FQGTGA. The CDR3 is 14 amino acids.